This T cell receptor beta chain was profiled in a study of blood T cell repertoires in COVID-19. For the study at large: Specimens from acute and convalescent COVID-19 originated in the United States, Italy and Spain. Sample material is recorded as cDNA or gDNA derived from T cells, B-cell-depleted T cells, or PBMCs.

Sequencing used immunoSEQ multiplex PCR; TCRdb keeps in-frame clones, though not all of them. Counted here are roughly 200,000 clones, just over 85% occurring once; the ten biggest clones make up approximately 5.9%. The CDR3 sequence is 16 residues long. The V and J ends lost 1 base and 7 bases, in that order; junction bases with no gene match: 12. Germline values: CDR1 LGHNA, CDR2 YNFKEQ. What was sequenced was peripheral blood. The clonotype comes from a man at least 80 years old with acute or convalescent COVID-19. The chain combines TRBV4-2 with TRBJ1-2, with 7 bases fitting TRBD1. The CDR3 loop is CASSQGVGTASGGYTF. CDR3 sequence (DNA): TGTGCCAGCAGCCAAGGAGTGGGGACAGCTTCAGGTGGCTACACCTTC.